This TCR beta chain came from a study of shared clonotypes between healthy human individuals. Many counts were recorded for this clone. This specimen includes other DNA sequences encoding the same CDR3. All donors qualified as healthy HIV-negative adults and had experienced no recent acute infections or vaccinations. The data were produced by immunoSEQ multiplex PCR, yet TCRdb's version contains in-frame clones alone and is incomplete. Counted here are roughly 700,000 clones, about 74% occurring once; the ten biggest clones make up about 1.8%. The CDR3 loop spans 15 amino acids. Trimming removed 4 bases from V and 0 bases from J; junction bases left unmatched: 1. The germline V gene encodes CDR1 SNHLY and CDR2 FYNNEI.

This receptor was taken from a woman between 25 and 40 years old in good health. The sequencing sample was made of memory CD4+ T cells sorted from blood. Subset noted: CD45RA-negative fraction. The chain recombines TRBV2 with TRBJ2-1; 9 bases align to TRBD2. As DNA, the CDR3 is TGTGCCAGCAGTGGTAGCGGGAGCTCCTACAATGAGCAGTTCTTC. It specifies CASSGSGSSYNEQFF.